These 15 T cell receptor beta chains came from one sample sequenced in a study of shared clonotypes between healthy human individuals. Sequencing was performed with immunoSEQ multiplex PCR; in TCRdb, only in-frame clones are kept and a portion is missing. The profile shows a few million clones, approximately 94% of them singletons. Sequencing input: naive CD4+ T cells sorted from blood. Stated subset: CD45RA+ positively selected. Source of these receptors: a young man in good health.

Written as DNA, the CDR3 is TGTGCCACCAGCACCAGCACAGATACGCAGTATTTT. Its translation: CATSTSTDTQYF. The chain is built from TRBV15 and TRBJ2-3, with D uncertain. There are 12 residues in the CDR3. Between the trimmed V and J ends, which lost 4 bases and 0 bases, there was a span of 2 bases. CDR1 is LNHNV and CDR2 is YYDKDF in the germline V gene (reference sequence).

For the CDR3, the DNA is TGTGCCAGCAGGTGGGGACAGGGTTTAGAGACCCAGTACTTC. This sequence encodes CASRWGQGLETQYF. The chain is built from TRBV7-2 and TRBJ2-5; 9 bases line up with TRBD1. Germline values: CDR1 SGHTA, CDR2 FQGNSA. V was clipped by 6 bases and J by 4 bases; unmatched bases: 6. The CDR3 is 14 amino acids.

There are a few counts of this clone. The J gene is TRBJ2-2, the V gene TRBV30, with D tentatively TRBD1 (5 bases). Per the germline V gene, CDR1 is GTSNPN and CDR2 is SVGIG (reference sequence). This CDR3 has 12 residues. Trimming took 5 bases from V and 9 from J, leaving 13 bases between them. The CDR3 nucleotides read TGTGCCTGGGGCAGGGCTGTCAGGGAGCTGTTTTTT. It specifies CAWGRAVRELFF.

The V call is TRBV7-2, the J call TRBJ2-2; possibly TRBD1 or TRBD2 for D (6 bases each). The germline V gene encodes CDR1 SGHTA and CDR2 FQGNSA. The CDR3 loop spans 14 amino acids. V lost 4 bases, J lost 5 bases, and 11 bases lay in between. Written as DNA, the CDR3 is TGTGCCAGCAGCTACCAAGGGGGGACCGGGGAGCTGTTTTTT. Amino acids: CASSYQGGTGELFF. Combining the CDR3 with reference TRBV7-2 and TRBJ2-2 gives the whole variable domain GAGVSQSPSNKVTEKGKDVELRCDPISGHTALYWYRQSLGQGLEFLIYFQGNSAPDKSGLPSDRFSAERTGGSVSTLTIQRTQQEDSAVYLCASSYQGGTGELFFGEGSRLTVL.

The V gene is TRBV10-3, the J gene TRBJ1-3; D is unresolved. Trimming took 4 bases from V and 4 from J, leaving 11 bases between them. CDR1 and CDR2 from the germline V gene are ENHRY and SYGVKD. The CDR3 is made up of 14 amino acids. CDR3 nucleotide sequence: TGTGCCATCAGTGGGCGGTGGGCCGGAAACACCATATATTTT. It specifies CAISGRWAGNTIYF.

The CDR3 loop reads CSGSLGTEAFF. The CDR3 DNA reads TGCAGTGGATCTCTGGGCACTGAAGCTTTCTTT. The rearrangement joins TRBV20-1 to TRBJ1-1; D not certain. The CDR3 sequence is 11 residues long. Deletions cut 7 bases from V and 4 bases from J, with 10 bases between. CDR1 DFQATT and CDR2 SNEGSKA come from the germline V gene (reference sequence).

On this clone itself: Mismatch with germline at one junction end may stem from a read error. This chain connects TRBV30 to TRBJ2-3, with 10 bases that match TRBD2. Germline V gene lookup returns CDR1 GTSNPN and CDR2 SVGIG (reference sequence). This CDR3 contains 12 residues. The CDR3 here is CAWSPQAGGTGF. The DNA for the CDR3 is TGTGCCTGGAGTCCCCAAGCGGGGGGGACTGGTTTT.

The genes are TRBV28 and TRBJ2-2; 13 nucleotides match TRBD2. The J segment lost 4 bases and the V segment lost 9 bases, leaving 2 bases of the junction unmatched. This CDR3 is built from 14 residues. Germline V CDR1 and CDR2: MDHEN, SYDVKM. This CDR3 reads CASRLAGGTGELFF. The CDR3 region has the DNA TGTGCCAGTCGACTAGCGGGGGGCACCGGGGAGCTGTTTTTT. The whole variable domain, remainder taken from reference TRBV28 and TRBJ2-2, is DVKVTQSSRYLVKRTGEKVFLECVQDMDHENMFWYRQDPGLGLRLIYFSYDVKMKEKGDIPEGYSVSREKKERFSLILESASTNQTSMYLCASRLAGGTGELFFGEGSRLTVL.

The CDR3 nucleotides are TGTGCCAGCAGCACAAACGGACAGGGAACATTTTCCGAGCAGTACTTC. The encoded protein is CASSTNGQGTFSEQYF. The chain joins TRBV13 to TRBJ2-7; 8 bases align to TRBD1. Germline lookup yields CDR1 PRHDT and CDR2 FYEKMQ (reference sequence). CDR3 length: 16 residues. Trimming at V came to 5 bases and at J to 6 bases, leaving 15 bases not matched to a gene. Looking up the rest from reference TRBV13 and TRBJ2-7 gives the full variable domain: AAGVIQSPRHLIKEKRETATLKCYPIPRHDTVYWYQQGPGQDPQFLISFYEKMQSDKGSIPDRFSAQQFSDYHSELNMSSLELGDSALYFCASSTNGQGTFSEQYFGPGTRLTVT.

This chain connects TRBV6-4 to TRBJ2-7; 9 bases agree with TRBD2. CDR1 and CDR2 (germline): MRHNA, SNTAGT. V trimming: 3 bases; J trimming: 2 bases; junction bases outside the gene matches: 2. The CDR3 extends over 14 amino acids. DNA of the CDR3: TGTGCCAGCAGTGAAATAGCGGGGGCCTACGAGCAGTACTTC. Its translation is CASSEIAGAYEQYF.

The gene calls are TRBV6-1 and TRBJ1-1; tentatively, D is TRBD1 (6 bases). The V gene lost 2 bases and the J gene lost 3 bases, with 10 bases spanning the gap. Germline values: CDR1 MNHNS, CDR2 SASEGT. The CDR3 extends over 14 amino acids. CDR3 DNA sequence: TGTGCCAGCAGTGAATTGGGGGCCGACACTGAAGCTTTCTTT. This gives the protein CASSELGADTEAFF.

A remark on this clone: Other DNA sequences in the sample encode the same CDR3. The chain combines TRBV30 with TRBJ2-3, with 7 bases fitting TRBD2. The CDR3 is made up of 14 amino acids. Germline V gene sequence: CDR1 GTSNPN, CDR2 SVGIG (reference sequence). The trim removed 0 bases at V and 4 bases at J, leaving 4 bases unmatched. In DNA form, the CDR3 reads TGTGCCTGGAGTGTAGGCGGGAGCGCAGATACGCAGTATTTT. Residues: CAWSVGGSADTQYF.

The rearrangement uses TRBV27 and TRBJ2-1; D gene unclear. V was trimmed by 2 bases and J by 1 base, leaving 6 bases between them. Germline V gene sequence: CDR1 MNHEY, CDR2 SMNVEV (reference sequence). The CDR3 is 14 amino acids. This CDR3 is CASSLIQSYNEQFF. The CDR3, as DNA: TGTGCCAGCAGTTTAATACAGTCCTACAATGAGCAGTTCTTC.

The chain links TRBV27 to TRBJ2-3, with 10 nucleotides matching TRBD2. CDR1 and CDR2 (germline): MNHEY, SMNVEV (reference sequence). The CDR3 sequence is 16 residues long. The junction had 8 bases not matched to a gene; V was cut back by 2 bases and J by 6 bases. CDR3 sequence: CASSLRLAGGSDTQYF. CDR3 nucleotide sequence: TGTGCCAGCAGTTTACGCTTAGCGGGAGGTAGCGATACGCAGTATTTT.

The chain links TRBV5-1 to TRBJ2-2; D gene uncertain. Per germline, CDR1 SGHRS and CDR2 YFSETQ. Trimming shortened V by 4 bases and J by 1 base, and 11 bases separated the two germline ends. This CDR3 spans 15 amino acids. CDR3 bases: TGCGCCAGCAGCATCTCGCAGCAGAACACCGGGGAGCTGTTTTTT. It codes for CASSISQQNTGELFF.